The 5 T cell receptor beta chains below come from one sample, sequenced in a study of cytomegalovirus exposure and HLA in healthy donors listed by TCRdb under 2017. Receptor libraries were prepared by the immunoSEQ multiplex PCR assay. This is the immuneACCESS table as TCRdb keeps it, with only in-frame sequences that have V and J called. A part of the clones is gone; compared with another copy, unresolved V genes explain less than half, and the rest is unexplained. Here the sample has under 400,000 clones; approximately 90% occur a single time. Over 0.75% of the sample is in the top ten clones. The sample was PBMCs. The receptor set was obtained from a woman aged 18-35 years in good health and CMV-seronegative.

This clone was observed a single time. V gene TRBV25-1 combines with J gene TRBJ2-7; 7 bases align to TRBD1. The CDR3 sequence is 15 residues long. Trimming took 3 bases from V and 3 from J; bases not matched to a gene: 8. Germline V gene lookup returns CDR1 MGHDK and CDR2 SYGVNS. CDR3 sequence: CASSDLGQPFYEQYF. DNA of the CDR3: TGTGCCAGCAGTGACCTGGGACAGCCTTTCTACGAGCAGTACTTC.

This CDR3 is CASSLGLRNSYNEQFF. CDR3 nucleotides: TGTGCCAGCAGCTTAGGGCTTCGAAACTCCTACAATGAGCAGTTCTTC. The chain employs TRBV11-3 and TRBJ2-1; D is ambiguous. CDR1 and CDR2 from the germline V gene are SGHNT and YENEEA. The CDR3 spans 16 residues. Trimming took 1 base from V and 0 from J, leaving 10 bases between them.

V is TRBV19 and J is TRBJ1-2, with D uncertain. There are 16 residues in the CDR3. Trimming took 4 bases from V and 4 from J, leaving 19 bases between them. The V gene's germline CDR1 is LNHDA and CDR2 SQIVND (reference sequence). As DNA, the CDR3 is TGTGCCAGTAGTAGTCTAGTGGACTCCTTCCTCTATGGCTACACCTTC. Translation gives CASSSLVDSFLYGYTF.

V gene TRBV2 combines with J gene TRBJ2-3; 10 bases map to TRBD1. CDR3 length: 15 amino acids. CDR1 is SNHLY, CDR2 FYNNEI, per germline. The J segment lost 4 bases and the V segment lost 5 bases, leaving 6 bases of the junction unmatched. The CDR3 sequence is CASSSGQGGADTQYF. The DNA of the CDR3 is TGTGCCAGCAGTTCCGGACAGGGGGGGGCAGATACGCAGTATTTT.

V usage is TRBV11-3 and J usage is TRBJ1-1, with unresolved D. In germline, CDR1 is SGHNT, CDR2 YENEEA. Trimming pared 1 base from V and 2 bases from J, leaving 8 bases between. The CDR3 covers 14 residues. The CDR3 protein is CASSLAGPNTEAFF. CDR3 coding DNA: TGTGCCAGCAGCTTAGCTGGGCCTAACACTGAAGCTTTCTTT.